In its sample, the clone carrying this T cell receptor beta chain was seen a few times. What it binds is unknown. Libraries were prepared by immunoSEQ multiplex PCR; TCRdb keeps only in-frame clonotypes and omits some of them. Among approximately 81,000 clones, 88% were seen once, and the ten largest hold 0.47%. This sample is drawn from a study of OX40 agonist ivuxolimab in advanced cancers. Background on the study: Patients enrolled in dose escalation were diagnosed with hepatocellular carcinoma, melanoma, renal cell or head and neck cancer. Study outcomes and limitations: Expansion of clones was among the lowest in partial responders at 0.1-3.0 mg/kg. Expanded peripheral T cells had an undetermined antigen specificity.

The CDR3 contains 14 residues. Germline CDR1 is MNHEY and CDR2 is SVGAGI. V shed 5 bases and J 8 bases; nucleotides not matched to a gene: 11. This TCR was recovered from an adult with an advanced solid tumor such as melanoma, head and neck, liver or kidney cancer. Sequences were derived from CD4+ or CD8+ T cells sorted from blood, sampled in a trial of the OX40 agonist ivuxolimab. The chain couples TRBV6-5 to TRBJ1-1; 7 bases are a match to TRBD1. This chain's CDR3 is CASSTTGVGVEAFF. CDR3 nucleotides: TGTGCCAGCAGTACTACAGGGGTAGGAGTAGAAGCTTTCTTT.